Listed here is a single T cell receptor (beta chain). Reverse transcription of about 0.5 to 1 ug RNA used random hexamers. The amplification used immunoSEQ multiplex PCR on TCR beta CDR3; it spanned 54 Vbeta and 13 Jbeta. TCRdb processed the immunoSEQ multiplex PCR reads anew with MiXCR; each CDR3 protein has one entry. The sample contains approximately 70,000 distinct CDR3 sequences, approximately 93% of which appear only once. Germline V gives CDR1 LNHDA, CDR2 SQIVND (reference sequence). Deletions cut 6 bases from V and 8 bases from J, with 17 bases between. CDR3 length equals 14 residues. The record originates from a study of CD8 T cells in Susac syndrome.

The V gene is TRBV19, the J gene TRBJ2-1; TRBD1 might be the D (5 bases). The specimen was CD8+ T cells from PBMCs. This receptor was obtained from a human donor with multiple sclerosis. The CDR3 DNA follows: TGTGCCAGTAGCCTGGGCCAGGGTTCCCATGAGCAGTTCTTC. This sequence encodes CASSLGQGSHEQFF.